Presented here are 11 T cell receptor beta chains from one specimen sequenced in a study of beta chain features in type 1 diabetes. The authors reverse transcribed all of the isolated RNA, so sequencing captured expressed TCRB transcripts. Some clones are missing from TCRdb's copy, which holds only in-frame ones; the method was immunoSEQ multiplex PCR. The data hold about half a million clones, with 9.5% to 12% observed a single time. What was sequenced was naive CD4+ T cells from blood. The source of these receptors is a woman aged 18-29 years in good health.

This chain connects TRBV9 to TRBJ2-2, with 8 bases that match TRBD1. Germline assignment: CDR1 SGDLS and CDR2 YYNGEE. This CDR3 has 15 amino acids. The trim removed 4 bases at V and 5 bases at J, leaving 7 bases unmatched. CDR3: CASSLGQGRTGELFF. CDR3 nucleotide sequence: TGTGCCAGCAGCCTCGGACAGGGTAGAACCGGGGAGCTGTTTTTT.

The chain uses TRBV6-5 and TRBJ2-3; D uncertain. Trimming took off 7 bases at V and 4 bases at J, with 9 bases between the two ends. The germline V gene has CDR1 MNHEY and CDR2 SVGAGI. The CDR3 spans 12 residues. CDR3 protein: CASIDISDTQYF. The CDR3, as DNA: TGTGCCAGCATTGACATCTCAGATACGCAGTATTTT.

This clone turned up a few times. V is TRBV5-1 and J is TRBJ2-2, with no clear D. V was clipped by 4 bases and J by 0 bases, with 1 base between them. CDR3 length equals 12 residues. The germline CDR1 and CDR2 sequences are SGHRS and YFSETQ. The CDR3 DNA reads as TGCGCCAGCAGCCCGAACACCGGGGAGCTGTTTTTT. As protein: CASSPNTGELFF.

In its sample, this clone was seen a few times. The chain has TRBV18 and TRBJ2-7; the D gene is possibly TRBD1 (5 bases). The CDR3 contains 14 residues. Germline CDR1 reads KGHSH; CDR2 reads LQKENI. The V end lost 3 bases, the J end lost 4 bases, and 13 bases lay between the germline ends. DNA for the CDR3: TGTGCCAGCTCACCCTCCCAGGGTAATTACGAGCAGTACTTC. Translated: CASSPSQGNYEQYF.

This clone turned up a few times. Other DNA sequences of this sample code for an identical CDR3. This chain links TRBV5-1 with TRBJ1-5; 7 bases align to TRBD1. The CDR3 is 13 amino acids. J lost 4 bases, V lost 3 bases, and 1 base had no gene match. CDR1 and CDR2 (germline): SGHRS, YFSETQ. CDR3 in DNA: TGCGCCAGCAGCTCACAGGGGAATCAGCCCCAGCATTTT. It is translated as CASSSQGNQPQHF.

This clone appeared a few times. CDR3 region: CASSLGTSGRTDTQYF. The CDR3 nucleotides are TGCGCCAGCAGCTTGGGGACTAGCGGCCGCACAGATACGCAGTATTTT. The V gene is TRBV5-1, the J gene TRBJ2-3; TRBD2 agrees at 10 bases. Germline V lookup: CDR1 SGHRS, CDR2 YFSETQ. The CDR3 is made up of 16 amino acids. Trimming took 0 bases from V and 1 from J; bases not matched to a gene: 2.

This clone was found a few times. This chain links TRBV7-3 with TRBJ2-5, with TRBD2 as a possible D gene (5 bases). Trimming took off 2 bases at V and 5 bases at J, with 18 bases between the two ends. The CDR3 has 16 amino acids. Germline loops: CDR1 SGHTA, CDR2 FQGTGA. CDR3 in amino acids: CASSLGERPYGETQYF. Written as DNA, the CDR3 is TGTGCCAGCAGCTTAGGGGAGCGGCCTTATGGGGAGACCCAGTACTTC.

There are a few counts of this clone. The chain joins TRBV2 to TRBJ2-5; D is tentatively TRBD1 or TRBD2 (5 bases each). CDR1 and CDR2 from the germline V gene are SNHLY and FYNNEI. V lost 7 bases to trimming and J lost 5 bases, with 11 bases between them. CDR3 length equals 12 residues. The CDR3 DNA reads as TGTGCCAGCACCAGGGAGAGGGAGACCCAGTACTTC. It specifies CASTRERETQYF.

This sequence joins TRBV14 and TRBJ2-1; 15 bases are shared with TRBD2. With V trimmed by 3 bases and J by 5 bases, 14 bases remained unmatched. The length of the CDR3 is 20 residues. CDR1 and CDR2 (germline): SGHDN, FVKESK. CDR3: CASSHRRWTSGRGIDNEQFF. For the CDR3, the DNA is TGTGCCAGCAGCCACCGCCGATGGACTAGCGGGAGGGGAATTGACAATGAGCAGTTCTTC.

This clone has a handful of counts. The chain has TRBV9 and TRBJ2-5; the D gene is possibly TRBD2 (6 bases). The CDR3 runs 16 residues. Germline-derived CDR1 and CDR2 are SGDLS and YYNGEE. The germline V and J ends were trimmed by 4 bases and 1 base, with 17 bases remaining between them. The DNA of the CDR3 is TGTGCCAGCAGCATCCCTCATGGGGGGACCCAAGAGACCCAGTACTTC. It specifies CASSIPHGGTQETQYF.

The chain links TRBV4-3 to TRBJ2-5; D uncertain. Germline loops: CDR1 LGHNA, CDR2 YSLEER. The CDR3 sequence is 16 residues long. The V end was cut by 0 bases, the J end by 0 bases, with 11 bases between. The CDR3 region has the DNA TGCGCCAGCAGCCAAGAAGGGAACCGGTACCAAGAGACCCAGTACTTC. This translates into CASSQEGNRYQETQYF.